These 3 T cell receptor beta chains came from one sample sequenced in a study of T cell repertoires in cytomegalovirus infection. TCRdb re-analysed the reads in MiXCR, keeping a single row per CDR3 protein. This table has 200,000 to 300,000 distinct CDR3 sequences, roughly 13% appearing once. Sequencing was carried out using PBMCs. These receptors came from a human donor in good health (CMV status not recorded). Some clones in this sample may be carry-over from other donors' samples.

The table lists this clonotype with a few counts. The rearrangement uses TRBV15 and TRBJ2-6; maybe TRBD2 (5 bases). The germline gives CDR1 LNHNV, CDR2 YYDKDF (reference sequence). V shed 3 bases and J shed 0 bases, with 21 bases lying between them. The CDR3 is 20 amino acids. CDR3: CATSSRGLAQLLSGANVLTF. CDR3 DNA: TGTGCCACCAGCAGCCGGGGTTTGGCGCAGCTTCTCTCTGGGGCCAACGTCCTGACTTTC.

This clonotype was picked up a small number of times. V is TRBV20-1 and J is TRBJ2-7; 13 nucleotides align to TRBD2. Trimming at V came to 0 bases and at J to 3 bases, leaving 5 bases not matched to a gene. Germline V lookup: CDR1 DFQATT, CDR2 SNEGSKA (reference sequence). The CDR3 is 16 residues long. The CDR3 DNA follows: TGCAGTGCTAGAGAGCCGGGACTAGCGGGGCTCTACGAGCAGTACTTC. Its translation is CSAREPGLAGLYEQYF.

This clonotype showed up many times. The genes are TRBV7-2 and TRBJ1-5, with TRBD1 identical over 8 bases. Trimming cost V 5 bases and J 4 bases; bases outside gene matches: 4. The CDR3 contains 14 residues. Per germline, CDR1 SGHTA and CDR2 FQGNSA. CDR3 in DNA: TGTGCCAGCAGCGGAAGGACAGGGAATCAGCCCCAGCATTTT. Encoded protein: CASSGRTGNQPQHF.